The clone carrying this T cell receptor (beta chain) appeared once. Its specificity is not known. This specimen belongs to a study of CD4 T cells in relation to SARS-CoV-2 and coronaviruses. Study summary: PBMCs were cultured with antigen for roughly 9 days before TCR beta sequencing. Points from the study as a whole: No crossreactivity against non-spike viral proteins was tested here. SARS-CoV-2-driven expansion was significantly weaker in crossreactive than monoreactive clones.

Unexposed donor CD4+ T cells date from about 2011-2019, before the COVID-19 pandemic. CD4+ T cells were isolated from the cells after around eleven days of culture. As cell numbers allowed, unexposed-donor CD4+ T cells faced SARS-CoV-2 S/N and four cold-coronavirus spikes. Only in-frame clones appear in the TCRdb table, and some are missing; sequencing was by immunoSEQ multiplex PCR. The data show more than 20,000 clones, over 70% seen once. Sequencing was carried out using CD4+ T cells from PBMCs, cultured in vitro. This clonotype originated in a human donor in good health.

CDR3 DNA: TGTGCCAGCAGTTTATCTAACGAGCAGTACTTC. Its translation is CASSLSNEQYF. The chain links TRBV12-3 or TRBV12-4 to TRBJ2-7, with D unclear. CDR3 length: 11 residues. Trimming removed 2 bases at V and 5 bases at J, with 4 bases between.